This record covers a single TCR beta chain. Its target antigen remains unknown. No quality values exist for individual bases; no much larger clone is one base distant. The sample comes from a study of blood T cell repertoires in COVID-19 (TCRdb year 2020). Broadly, across the study: Collaborator samples came from the United States, Italy and Spain and covered acute and convalescent phases of COVID-19. The material from the prospective study consisted of cDNA or gDNA derived from T cells, B-cell-depleted T cells, or PBMCs. Subjects who had been exposed to COVID-19, were actively infected with it, or had recovered from it provided the deeply sampled blood TCRbeta repertoires that made up the dataset. The repertoires were made available in a free public database intended to serve as a resource for research on the immune response to SARS-CoV-2. The samples were drawn from two sources: the first 160 participants of the ongoing ImmuneRACE study, and about 1,300 subjects contributed by 6 global collaborators. The sample metadata nearly always contained a de-identified subject ID, COVID-19 status, age in years and sex. Where available, HLA class I and class II types were obtained from metadata supplied by the sample provider rather than from assay-based typing. On the study overall, not on this receptor specifically: The quantity of clinical and demographic metadata differed by source and by participant and was supplied without curation.

From its cysteine to its phenylalanine, the CDR3 spans 14 amino acids. Only the CDR3 portion is preserved as DNA: 42 bases, with reading frame beginning at the first base. According to the germline V gene, CDR1 reads MDHEN and CDR2 reads SYDVKM. The trim is 2 bases for V and 6 bases for J, with a gap of 10 bases between the germline ends. The immunoSEQ Assay, a bias-controlled multiplex PCR, was used to amplify TCRbeta CDR3 regions from genomic DNA. Turning to the authors' computational methods: The number of nucleated cells in each sample was estimated by amplification of reference gene primers within the assay. To quantify the absolute abundance of each unique TCRbeta CDR3 rearrangement, sequence reads were collapsed and filtered. Productive Simpson clonality was computed per sample as the square root of Simpson's diversity index over productive rearrangements. Drawn from immuneACCESS, this table holds only the in-frame rearrangements with V and J called that TCRdb kept. Clones are partly lost; checked studies trace under half to an unresolved V gene and leave the rest unexplained. That table is the source of V, J and clone size, and D and trimming were worked out from the DNA. A total of approximately 91,000 clones appear in this sample, around 79% of them only once. The ten biggest clones cover approximately 9.2% of the sample.

Whole blood was collected in K2EDTA tubes by collaborating institutions according to the institutions' own protocols. Collaborator samples were shipped for TCRbeta analysis as frozen whole blood, isolated PBMCs, or DNA extracted from either sample type. Sample: peripheral blood. Recombination joined TRBV28 with TRBJ1-4; tentative D gene TRBD1, with 6 bases matching. The receptor's source is a woman aged 80 or older with acute or convalescent COVID-19. The DNA sequence reads TGTGCCAGCAGTTTAGGGGGCCCTTATGAAAAACTGTTTTTT. This codes for CASSLGGPYEKLFF.